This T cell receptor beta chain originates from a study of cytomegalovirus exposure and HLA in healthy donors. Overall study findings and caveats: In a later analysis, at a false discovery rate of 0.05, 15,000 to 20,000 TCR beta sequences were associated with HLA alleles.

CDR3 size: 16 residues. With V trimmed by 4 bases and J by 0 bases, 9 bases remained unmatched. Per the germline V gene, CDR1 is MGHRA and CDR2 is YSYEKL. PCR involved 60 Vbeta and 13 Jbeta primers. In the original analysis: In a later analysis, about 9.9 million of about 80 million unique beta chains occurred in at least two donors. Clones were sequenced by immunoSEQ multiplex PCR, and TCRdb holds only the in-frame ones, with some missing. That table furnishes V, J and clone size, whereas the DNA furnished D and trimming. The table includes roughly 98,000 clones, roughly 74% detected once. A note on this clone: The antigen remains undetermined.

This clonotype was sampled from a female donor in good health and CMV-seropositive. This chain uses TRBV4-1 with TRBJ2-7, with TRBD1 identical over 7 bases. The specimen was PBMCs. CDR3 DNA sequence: TGCGCCAGCAGCCCGCGACAGGGCCCCTCCTCCTACGAGCAGTACTTC. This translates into CASSPRQGPSSYEQYF.